This T cell receptor (beta chain) was observed in a study of blood T cell repertoires in COVID-19. Study information: Acute and convalescent COVID-19 samples came from the United States, Italy and Spain.

This CDR3 is built from 14 residues. Per germline, CDR1 SEHNR and CDR2 FQNEAQ (reference sequence). Remarks on this clone: One junction end disagrees with the germline gene, perhaps due to a read error.

Here immunoSEQ multiplex PCR was the method, and the copy in TCRdb shows in-frame clones only, minus some. This repertoire shows 100,000 to 150,000 clones, 81% found once; its top ten account for 3.8%. This TCR came from a woman between 50 and 59 years old with acute or convalescent COVID-19. The sequencing input was peripheral blood. This chain links TRBV7-9 with TRBJ2-2, with D unclear. The CDR3 nucleotides read TGTGCCAGCCGCTTGGCTGGGAACACCGGGGAGCTGTTTTTT. Translating gives CASRLAGNTGELFF.